Shown below are 22 T cell receptor beta chains from a single sample sequenced in a study of OX40 agonist ivuxolimab in advanced cancers. The assay was immunoSEQ multiplex PCR, and TCRdb's table has in-frame clones only and misses some. There are about 78,000 clones in the sample; about nine tenths occur only once, and roughly 0.23% lies in the top ten. This material consisted of CD4+ or CD8+ T cells sorted from blood, taken in a trial of the OX40 agonist ivuxolimab. The receptor set was obtained from an adult with an advanced solid tumor such as melanoma, head and neck, liver or kidney cancer.

The rearrangement links TRBV19 to TRBJ1-3; D remains unclear. The length of the CDR3 is 14 residues. Germline values: CDR1 LNHDA, CDR2 SQIVND (reference sequence). V dropped 6 bases and J dropped 0 bases, with 9 bases sitting between them. For the CDR3, the DNA is TGTGCCAGTAGGAGTGGGCACTCTGGAAACACCATATATTTT. It translates to CASRSGHSGNTIYF.

V gene TRBV28 combines with J gene TRBJ1-5; 9 nucleotides align to TRBD1. CDR1 and CDR2 (germline): MDHEN, SYDVKM. V was pared by 4 bases and J by 6 bases, with 4 bases of the junction left unmatched. The CDR3 spans 14 residues. CDR3 protein: CASSSTGGGQPQHF. CDR3 in DNA: TGTGCCAGCAGTTCGACAGGGGGAGGTCAGCCCCAGCATTTT.

The chain has TRBV19 and TRBJ1-1; no clear D gene. Germline V gene sequence: CDR1 LNHDA, CDR2 SQIVND (reference sequence). V lost 7 bases to trimming and J lost 0 bases, with 12 bases between them. The CDR3 runs to 14 residues. The CDR3 DNA reads as TGTGCCAGTAAAAAAATAGGGTTGAACACTGAAGCTTTCTTT. It specifies CASKKIGLNTEAFF. The full variable domain, in which reference TRBV19 and TRBJ1-1 provide the parts outside the CDR3, is DGGITQSPKYLFRKEGQNVTLSCEQNLNHDAMYWYRQDPGQGLRLIYYSQIVNDFQKGDIAEGYSVSREKKESFPLTVTSAQKNPTAFYLCASKKIGLNTEAFFGQGTRLTVV.

This chain joins TRBV11-1 and TRBJ2-2; TRBD2 is a possible D gene (6 bases). The CDR3 has 13 residues. Germline values: CDR1 SGHAT, CDR2 FQDESV (reference sequence). The ends were cut back, 10 bases at V and 5 bases at J, with 14 bases in the middle. The DNA for the CDR3 is TGTGCCACGGGGTCCCGGGAGACCGGGGAGCTGTTTTTT. This sequence encodes CATGSRETGELFF.

The chain employs TRBV9 and TRBJ2-1; TRBD2 agrees at 13 bases. Germline assignment: CDR1 SGDLS and CDR2 YYNGEE. V trimming: 4 bases; J trimming: 10 bases; junction bases outside the gene matches: 8. CDR3 size: 15 residues. In DNA form, the CDR3 reads TGTGCCAGCAGCACCCGGACTAGCGGGAGTTCCGAGCAGTTCTTC. This encodes CASSTRTSGSSEQFF.

The table lists this clone with a count of one. The J gene is TRBJ2-2, the V gene TRBV9, with 14 bases lining up with TRBD2. Looked up from germline, CDR1 is SGDLS and CDR2 is YYNGEE. The J segment lost 7 bases and the V segment lost 3 bases, leaving 5 bases of the junction unmatched. CDR3 length: 16 residues. The CDR3 nucleotides are TGTGCCAGCAGCGCGGGACTAGCGGGAGTTCACGGGGAGCTGTTTTTT. Protein product: CASSAGLAGVHGELFF.

The CDR3 reads CASSYRGIQYF. In nucleotides, the CDR3 is TGTGCCAGCAGTTACAGGGGCATTCAGTACTTC. The chain employs TRBV28 and TRBJ2-4; 7 nucleotides align to TRBD1. The germline V gene has CDR1 MDHEN and CDR2 SYDVKM. The CDR3 totals 11 residues. V lost 4 bases to trimming and J lost 9 bases; unmatched junction nucleotides: 0.

The chain is built from TRBV6-6 and TRBJ2-7; a weak D match, TRBD1 (6 bases). This CDR3 region has 15 residues. Germline CDR1 is MNHNY and CDR2 is SVGAGI (reference sequence). The V and J ends lost 6 bases and 2 bases respectively, with 17 bases between them. CDR3 in DNA: TGTGCCAGCAGGAACCGGGCAGGGGCTCCCTACGAGCAGTACTTC. Its translation: CASRNRAGAPYEQYF.

The chain has TRBV11-2 and TRBJ1-3, with D perhaps matching TRBD1 (6 bases). V lost 5 bases to trimming and J lost 0 bases, with 17 bases between them. The CDR3 spans 17 residues. The germline gives CDR1 SGHAT, CDR2 FQNNGV. Written as DNA, the CDR3 is TGTGCCAGCAGCCCCTCCGGGACATTCAACTCTGGAAACACCATATATTTT. The encoded protein is CASSPSGTFNSGNTIYF.

As DNA, the CDR3 is TGTGCCAGCAGTCAATTCGGGTATGGCTACACCTTC. Its translation: CASSQFGYGYTF. The rearrangement links TRBV27 to TRBJ1-2; D ambiguous. V lost 5 bases to trimming and J lost 5 bases, with 9 bases between them. Germline CDR1 is MNHEY and CDR2 is SMNVEV (reference sequence). CDR3 length: 12 amino acids.

The chain uses TRBV2 and TRBJ2-3, with 9 nucleotides matching TRBD1. J was trimmed by 1 base and V by 7 bases; bases with no gene match: 9. The CDR3 loop spans 16 amino acids. Looked up from germline, CDR1 is SNHLY and CDR2 is FYNNEI. CDR3 sequence reads: CASTRDRVGGTDTQYF. CDR3 DNA: TGTGCCAGCACTCGGGACAGGGTGGGGGGCACAGATACGCAGTATTTT.

V is TRBV7-8 and J is TRBJ2-1; perhaps TRBD2 as D (5 bases). V was cut by 4 bases and J by 0 bases, with 16 bases left in between. Germline V gene lookup returns CDR1 SGHVS and CDR2 FQNEAQ. The CDR3 has 17 residues. The CDR3 spells CASSSGIASSSYNEQFF. The CDR3 coding sequence is TGTGCCAGCAGCTCAGGTATAGCGTCGAGCTCCTACAATGAGCAGTTCTTC.

This chain links TRBV12-5 with TRBJ1-5; D ambiguous. The germline V gene encodes CDR1 LGHNT and CDR2 FRNRAP. The length of the CDR3 is 14 residues. V lost 3 bases to trimming and J lost 7 bases, with 13 bases between them. The CDR3 DNA reads TGTGCTAGTGGTTTTGGTATGGGAAACCAGCCCCAGCATTTT. Protein: CASGFGMGNQPQHF.

The genes are TRBV10-3 and TRBJ2-7; 9 bases line up with TRBD1. Germline lookup yields CDR1 ENHRY and CDR2 SYGVKD. Losses at the gene ends were 7 bases for V and 3 bases for J; bases not matched to a gene: 7. The CDR3 covers 14 residues. Here the CDR3 reads CAINPGQGIYEQYF. CDR3 sequence (DNA): TGTGCCATCAACCCGGGACAGGGCATCTACGAGCAGTACTTC.

The J gene is TRBJ2-6, the V gene TRBV2, with D tentatively TRBD1 (5 bases). CDR3 length equals 14 residues. V dropped 6 bases and J dropped 2 bases, with 8 bases sitting between them. Germline V gene sequence: CDR1 SNHLY, CDR2 FYNNEI. The CDR3 DNA sequence: TGTGCCAGCAGAACAGGCCCTGGGGCCAACGTCCTGACTTTC. It encodes CASRTGPGANVLTF.

The V gene is TRBV5-8, the J gene TRBJ1-2, with TRBD1 matching 8 bases. The CDR3 length is 11 residues. Looked up from germline, CDR1 is SGHTS and CDR2 is YDEGEE. V lost 4 bases to trimming and J lost 12 bases; unmatched junction nucleotides: 5. CDR3 loop: CASSADRAHTF. CDR3 DNA: TGTGCCAGCAGCGCGGACAGGGCTCACACCTTC.

The chain links TRBV11-2 to TRBJ1-1; D not resolved. CDR1 SGHAT and CDR2 FQNNGV come from the germline V gene. This CDR3 is built from 14 residues. The ends were cut back, 1 base at V and 1 base at J, with 7 bases in the middle. The CDR3 DNA is TGTGCCAGCAGCTTAGCGGAGGGGAACACTGAAGCTTTCTTT. Its protein is CASSLAEGNTEAFF.

The J gene is TRBJ2-7, the V gene TRBV2; TRBD1 matches 7 bases. V trimming: 2 bases; J trimming: 2 bases; junction bases outside the gene matches: 3. There are 14 residues in the CDR3. The V gene's germline CDR1 is SNHLY and CDR2 FYNNEI. In DNA form, the CDR3 reads TGTGCCAGCAGTGAAAAGGGGGCGACCTACGAGCAGTACTTC. It encodes CASSEKGATYEQYF.

The chain carries TRBV7-8 and TRBJ2-5, with 8 bases matching TRBD2. This CDR3 spans 14 amino acids. Germline trimming cut 5 bases from V and 5 bases from J; bases unmatched to any gene: 7. CDR1 SGHVS and CDR2 FQNEAQ come from the germline V gene. CDR3 protein: CASSPREGGETQYF. The CDR3 coding sequence is TGTGCCAGCAGCCCTCGGGAGGGAGGGGAGACCCAGTACTTC.

The CDR3 DNA reads as TGTGCCAGCAGCTCAAGACAGGGAGCCCACGAGCAGTACTTC. Its translation is CASSSRQGAHEQYF. The chain carries TRBV9 and TRBJ2-7; 7 nucleotides line up with TRBD1. This CDR3 is 14 amino acids long. The V segment lost 4 bases and the J segment 5 bases; nucleotides outside the gene matches: 9. The germline CDR1 and CDR2 sequences are SGDLS and YYNGEE. Using reference TRBV9 and TRBJ2-7 for the parts outside the CDR3, the full variable domain is DSGVTQTPKHLITATGQRVTLRCSPRSGDLSVYWYQQSLDQGLQFLIQYYNGEERAKGNILERFSAQQFPDLHSELNLSSLELGDSALYFCASSSRQGAHEQYFGPGTRLTVT.

This chain joins TRBV11-2 and TRBJ2-1, with 7 bases that match TRBD2. CDR3 size: 15 residues. CDR1 is SGHAT, CDR2 FQNNGV, per germline. V gave up 3 bases and J gave up 3 bases; unmatched junction bases: 5. In nucleotides, the CDR3 is TGTGCCAGCAGCTTCAACCTAGCGGTCTACAATGAGCAGTTCTTC. Amino acids: CASSFNLAVYNEQFF.

J is TRBJ1-1 and V is TRBV10-3; the D gene is possibly TRBD1 (6 bases). Germline values: CDR1 ENHRY, CDR2 SYGVKD. V dropped 6 bases and J dropped 4 bases, with 15 bases sitting between them. The CDR3 contains 14 residues. This chain's CDR3 is CAISLGQTATEAFF. The CDR3 bases are TGTGCCATCAGCCTCGGACAGACGGCCACTGAAGCTTTCTTT.